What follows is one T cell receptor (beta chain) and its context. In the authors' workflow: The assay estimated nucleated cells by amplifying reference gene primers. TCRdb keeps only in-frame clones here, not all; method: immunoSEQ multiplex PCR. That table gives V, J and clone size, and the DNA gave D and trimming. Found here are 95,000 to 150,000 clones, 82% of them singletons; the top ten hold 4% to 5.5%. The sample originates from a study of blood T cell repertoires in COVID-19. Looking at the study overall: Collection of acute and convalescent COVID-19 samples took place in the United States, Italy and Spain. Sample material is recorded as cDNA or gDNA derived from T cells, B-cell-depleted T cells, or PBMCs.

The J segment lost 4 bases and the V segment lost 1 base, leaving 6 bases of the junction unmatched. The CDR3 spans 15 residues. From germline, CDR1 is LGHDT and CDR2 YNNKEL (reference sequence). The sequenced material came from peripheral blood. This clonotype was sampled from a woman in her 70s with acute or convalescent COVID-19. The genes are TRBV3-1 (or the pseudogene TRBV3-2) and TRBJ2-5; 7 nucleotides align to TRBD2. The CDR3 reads CASSQGGLEGETQYF. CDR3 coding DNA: TGTGCCAGCAGCCAAGGAGGACTAGAAGGAGAGACCCAGTACTTC.